Included here is one T cell receptor beta chain sequence, with context. Its cognate antigen is unknown. The CDR3 is made up of 12 amino acids. Germline V gene lookup returns CDR1 MGHRA and CDR2 YSYEKL. Trimming shortened V by 4 bases and J by 9 bases, and 10 bases separated the two germline ends. These data originate in a study of CD8 T cells in ankylosing spondylitis. General study findings and limits: Roughly 8 highly homologous variants made up a TCR beta motif that seemed to typify ankylosing spondylitis blood. Prior work had noted some motif variants in reactive arthritis blood and synovial fluid.

Libraries for TCR beta were made by quantitative 5'-RACE with molecular barcodes. TCRdb processed the 5' RACE reads anew with MiXCR; each CDR3 protein has one entry. The table records roughly 180,000 distinct CDR3 sequences, roughly 10% of them present only once. Material: blood, either unsorted or a sorted T cell fraction (not recorded which). The sequence was collected from a female donor with ankylosing spondylitis or in good health (not recorded which). This chain joins TRBV4-1 and TRBJ2-1, with TRBD1 as a possible D gene (6 bases). The CDR3 region is CASSPSGAEQFF. The CDR3 region has the DNA TGCGCCAGCAGCCCATCAGGGGCTGAGCAGTTCTTC.